The clone carrying this T cell receptor (beta chain) rates as large. The antigen remains unidentified. Four subsets defined by PD-1 and/or TIGIT were sorted from live CD3+CD8+TCRalphabeta+ cells. The CDR3 loop spans 15 amino acids. In germline, CDR1 is SGHNT, CDR2 YYREEE (reference sequence). Losses at the gene ends were 0 bases for V and 6 bases for J; bases not matched to a gene: 5. Each library started from roughly 15 ng of total RNA using the QIAseq Immune Repertoire TCR panel. TCRdb fed the reads into MiXCR, producing one record per CDR3 protein. The sample includes fewer than 800 distinct CDR3 sequences, about an eighth of them seen just once. This specimen belongs to a study of circulating CD8 cells and anti-PD-1 response in melanoma. Overall study: Treatment was intravenous nivolumab at 3 mg/kg every 2 weeks. Points from the study as a whole: Only baseline and M1 samples entered the published repertoire comparisons. Clonotype sharing was highest between DPOS and TIGIT subsets.

Sample: CD8+ T cells from PBMCs, taken at baseline or after one month of anti-PD-1 therapy (not recorded which). The genes are TRBV5-4 and TRBJ2-3, with 9 bases matching TRBD2. This clonotype originated in a human donor with melanoma. CDR3 loop: CASSLALAGIDTQYF. CDR3 in DNA: TGTGCCAGCAGCTTGGCCCTAGCGGGGATCGATACGCAGTATTTT.